This section outlines one T cell receptor (beta chain) sequence together with its context. The entry originates in a study of OX40 agonist ivuxolimab in advanced cancers. Assay: immunoSEQ multiplex PCR; the TCRdb copy retains only in-frame clones and omits some. The sample contains approximately 80,000 clones, 70% to 90% of which appear only once. This clonotype was obtained from an adult with an advanced solid tumor such as melanoma, head and neck, liver or kidney cancer. Here the sequenced sample was CD4+ or CD8+ T cells sorted from blood, taken in a trial of the OX40 agonist ivuxolimab.

CDR3 amino acids: CSARQGRAQYF. The CDR3 DNA sequence: TGCAGTGCCAGACAGGGCAGGGCCCAGTACTTC. The chain is built from TRBV20-1 and TRBJ2-5, with 7 bases identical to TRBD1. CDR3 size: 11 residues. V shed 6 bases and J 9 bases; nucleotides not matched to a gene: 7. CDR1 is DFQATT and CDR2 is SNEGSKA in the germline V gene (reference sequence).